Each of the 7 T cell receptor beta chains below was sequenced from the same sample in a study of cytomegalovirus exposure and HLA in healthy donors. PCR amplification relied on 60 Vbeta primers (plus 13 Jbeta primers). Data came from immunoSEQ multiplex PCR; TCRdb stores just in-frame clones and leaves some out. The sample has around 150,000 clones; just over 70% are singletons. Sequencing input: PBMCs. These receptors all stem from a man aged 18 to 30 in good health and CMV-seropositive.

About this clone itself: The junction departs from the called germline gene at one end, perhaps through a read error. The V and J genes are TRBV7-7 and TRBJ2-5; 11 positions match TRBD2. This CDR3 region has 15 residues. Germline V lookup: CDR1 SSHAT, CDR2 FNYEAQ (reference sequence). This CDR3 is CASSPTTSGTETQYF. In DNA, the CDR3 is TGTGCTAGCAGCCCCACGACTAGCGGGACAGAGACCCAGTACTTC.

This clone turned up a few times. The chain joins TRBV14 to TRBJ2-3; possibly TRBD1 for D (6 bases). The V end was cut by 2 bases, the J end by 3 bases, with 12 bases between. Germline V gene lookup returns CDR1 SGHDN and CDR2 FVKESK. The CDR3 is 15 amino acids. In DNA, the CDR3 is TGTGCCAGCAGCCAACAGGGGAGAGAAACAGATACGCAGTATTTT. Its protein is CASSQQGRETDTQYF.

This clone was seen a single time. In DNA, the CDR3 is TGCAGCGTTGCATCGGAAGGACAGGGTTTAGGAGAGACCCAGTACTTC. Translating gives CSVASEGQGLGETQYF. V and J are TRBV29-1 and TRBJ2-5; 8 nucleotides agree with TRBD1. This CDR3 is 16 amino acids long. J gave up 4 bases and V 4 bases, and 14 bases lay outside the gene matches. CDR1 and CDR2 (germline): SQVTM, ANQGSEA.

The V call is TRBV19, the J call TRBJ1-2; D is perhaps TRBD1 (5 bases). V was pared by 6 bases and J by 1 base, with 18 bases between. Germline values: CDR1 LNHDA, CDR2 SQIVND (reference sequence). The length of the CDR3 is 16 residues. CDR3 amino acids: CASSNPPQGFNYGYTF. The CDR3 bases are TGTGCCAGTAGCAACCCTCCGCAGGGATTTAACTATGGCTACACCTTC.

This chain connects TRBV14 to TRBJ1-1; maybe TRBD1 (5 bases). This CDR3 comprises 16 residues. V was shortened by 4 bases and J by 0 bases, with 15 bases between the two germline ends. Germline CDR1 reads SGHDN; CDR2 reads FVKESK. CDR3 sequence reads: CASSPKGPDMNTEAFF. DNA for the CDR3: TGTGCCAGCAGCCCCAAGGGTCCGGACATGAACACTGAAGCTTTCTTT.

V usage is TRBV11-3 and J usage is TRBJ2-1; 9 bases are a match to TRBD1. The V gene's germline CDR1 is SGHNT and CDR2 YENEEA. J was trimmed by 7 bases and V by 5 bases; bases with no gene match: 9. The CDR3 covers 15 residues. CDR3 sequence reads: CASSADRGIDNEQFF. CDR3 coding DNA: TGTGCCAGCAGCGCCGACAGGGGGATCGATAATGAGCAGTTCTTC.

The chain combines TRBV15 with TRBJ2-7; TRBD1 matches 7 bases. This CDR3 spans 15 amino acids. Looked up from germline, CDR1 is LNHNV and CDR2 is YYDKDF (reference sequence). V trimming: 3 bases; J trimming: 0 bases; junction bases outside the gene matches: 5. The DNA of the CDR3 is TGTGCCACCAGCAGCCCGGGACAGAGCTCCTACGAGCAGTACGTC. This encodes CATSSPGQSSYEQYV.